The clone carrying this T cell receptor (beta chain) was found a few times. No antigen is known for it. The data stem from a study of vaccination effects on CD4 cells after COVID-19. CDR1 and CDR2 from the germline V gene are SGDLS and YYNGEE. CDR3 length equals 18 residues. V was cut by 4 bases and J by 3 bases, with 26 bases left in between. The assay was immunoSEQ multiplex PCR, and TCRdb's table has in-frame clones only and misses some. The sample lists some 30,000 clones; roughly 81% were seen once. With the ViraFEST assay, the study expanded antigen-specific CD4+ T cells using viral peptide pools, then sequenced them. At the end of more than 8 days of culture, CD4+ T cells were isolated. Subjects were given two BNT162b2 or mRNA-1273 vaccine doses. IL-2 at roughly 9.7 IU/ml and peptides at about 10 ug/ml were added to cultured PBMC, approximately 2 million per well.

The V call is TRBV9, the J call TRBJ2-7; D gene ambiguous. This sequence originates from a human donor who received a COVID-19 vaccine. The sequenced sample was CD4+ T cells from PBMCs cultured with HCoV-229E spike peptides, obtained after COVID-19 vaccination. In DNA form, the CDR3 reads TGTGCCAGCAGCCGGATAGTAACGGCCGGACGTAGGATCTACGAGCAGTACTTC. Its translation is CASSRIVTAGRRIYEQYF.